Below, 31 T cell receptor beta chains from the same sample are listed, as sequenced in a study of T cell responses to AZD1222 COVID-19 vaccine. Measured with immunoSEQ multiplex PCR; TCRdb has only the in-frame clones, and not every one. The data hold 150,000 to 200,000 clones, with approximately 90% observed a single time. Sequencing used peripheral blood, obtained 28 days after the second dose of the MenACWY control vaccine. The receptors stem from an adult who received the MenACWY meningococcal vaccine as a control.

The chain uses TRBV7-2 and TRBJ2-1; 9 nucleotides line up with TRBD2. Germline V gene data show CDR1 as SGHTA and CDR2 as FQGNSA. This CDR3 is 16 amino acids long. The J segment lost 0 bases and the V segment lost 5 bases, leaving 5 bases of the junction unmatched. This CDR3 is CASSPLSGSSYNEQFF. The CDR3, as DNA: TGTGCCAGCAGCCCCCTTAGCGGGAGCTCCTACAATGAGCAGTTCTTC.

CDR3 nucleotide sequence: TGTGCCAGCAAACCCAACTCTGGAAACACCATATATTTT. Protein sequence: CASKPNSGNTIYF. This sequence joins TRBV6-5 and TRBJ1-3; D gene unclear. There are 13 residues in the CDR3. V was shortened by 7 bases and J by 0 bases, with 7 bases between the two germline ends. The germline V gene has CDR1 MNHEY and CDR2 SVGAGI.

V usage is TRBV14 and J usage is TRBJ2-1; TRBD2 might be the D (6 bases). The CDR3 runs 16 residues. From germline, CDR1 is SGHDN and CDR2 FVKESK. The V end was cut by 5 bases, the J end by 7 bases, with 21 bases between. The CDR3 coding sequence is TGTGCCAGCAGCACCTTGCTAGCGCGCCCTTTGAATGAGCAGTTCTTC. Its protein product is CASSTLLARPLNEQFF.

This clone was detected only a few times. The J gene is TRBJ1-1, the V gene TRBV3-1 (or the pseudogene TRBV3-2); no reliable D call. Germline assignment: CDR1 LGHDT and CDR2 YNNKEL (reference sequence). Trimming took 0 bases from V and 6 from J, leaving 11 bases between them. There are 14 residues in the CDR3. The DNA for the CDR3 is TGTGCCAGCAGCCAAGAGTCCCACCCTGCTGAAGCTTTCTTT. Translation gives CASSQESHPAEAFF.

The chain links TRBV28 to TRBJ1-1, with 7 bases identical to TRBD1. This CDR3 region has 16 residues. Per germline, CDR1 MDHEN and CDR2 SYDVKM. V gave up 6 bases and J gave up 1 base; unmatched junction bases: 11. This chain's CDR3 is CASRTDRSRGNTEAFF. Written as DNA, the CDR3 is TGTGCCAGCAGGACGGACAGGTCCCGGGGGAACACTGAAGCTTTCTTT.

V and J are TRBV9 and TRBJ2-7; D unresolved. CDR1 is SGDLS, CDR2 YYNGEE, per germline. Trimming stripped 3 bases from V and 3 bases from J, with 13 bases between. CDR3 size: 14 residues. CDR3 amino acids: CASSAFGKNYEQYF. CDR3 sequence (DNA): TGTGCCAGCAGCGCCTTCGGAAAGAACTACGAGCAGTACTTC.

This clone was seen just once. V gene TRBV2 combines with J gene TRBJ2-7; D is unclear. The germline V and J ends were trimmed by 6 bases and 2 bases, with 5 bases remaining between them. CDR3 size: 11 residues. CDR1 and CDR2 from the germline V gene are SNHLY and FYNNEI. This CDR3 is CASSSPYEQYF. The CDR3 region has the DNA TGTGCCAGCAGCAGTCCCTACGAGCAGTACTTC.

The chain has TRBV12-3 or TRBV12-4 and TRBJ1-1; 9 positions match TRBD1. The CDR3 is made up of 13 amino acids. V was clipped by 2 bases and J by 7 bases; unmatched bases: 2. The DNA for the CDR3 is TGTGCCAGCAGTTTAACAGGGGGCGGTGAAGCTTTCTTT. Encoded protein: CASSLTGGGEAFF.

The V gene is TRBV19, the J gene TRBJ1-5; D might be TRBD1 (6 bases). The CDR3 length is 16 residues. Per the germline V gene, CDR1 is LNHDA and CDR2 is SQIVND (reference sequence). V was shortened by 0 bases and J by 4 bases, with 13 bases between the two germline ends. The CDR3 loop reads CASSIEGRGGNQPQHF. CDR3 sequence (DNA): TGTGCCAGTAGTATAGAAGGCAGGGGCGGAAATCAGCCCCAGCATTTT.

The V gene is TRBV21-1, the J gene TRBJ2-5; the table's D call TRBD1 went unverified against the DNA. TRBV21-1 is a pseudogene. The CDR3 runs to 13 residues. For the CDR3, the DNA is TGTGCCAGTCACCCGACAGGGGAAGAGACCCAGTACTTC. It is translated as CASHPTGEETQYF.

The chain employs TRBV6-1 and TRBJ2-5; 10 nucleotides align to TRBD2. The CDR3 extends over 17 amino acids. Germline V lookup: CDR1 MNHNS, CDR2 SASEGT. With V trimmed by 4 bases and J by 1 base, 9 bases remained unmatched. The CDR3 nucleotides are TGTGCCAGCAGTGGGTTACTAGCGGGAAGATTCCAAGAGACCCAGTACTTC. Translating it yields CASSGLLAGRFQETQYF.

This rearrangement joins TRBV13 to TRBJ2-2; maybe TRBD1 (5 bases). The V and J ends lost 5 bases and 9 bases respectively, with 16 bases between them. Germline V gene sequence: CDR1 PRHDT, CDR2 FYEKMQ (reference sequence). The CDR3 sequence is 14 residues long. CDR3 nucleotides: TGTGCCAGCAGCCCAGGCAGGGCCGGCCGGGAGCTGTTTTTT. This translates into CASSPGRAGRELFF.

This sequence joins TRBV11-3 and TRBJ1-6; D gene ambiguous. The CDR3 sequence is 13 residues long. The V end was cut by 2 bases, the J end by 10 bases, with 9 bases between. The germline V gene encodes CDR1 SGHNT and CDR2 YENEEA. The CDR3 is CASSLMRLSPLHF. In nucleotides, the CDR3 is TGTGCCAGCAGCTTAATGAGACTCTCACCCCTCCACTTT. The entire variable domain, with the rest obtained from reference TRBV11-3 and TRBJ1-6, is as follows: EAGVVQSPRYKIIEKKQPVAFWCNPISGHNTLYWYLQNLGQGPELLIRYENEEAVDDSQLPKDRFSAERLKGVDSTLKIQPAELGDSAVYLCASSLMRLSPLHFGNGTRLTVT.

The chain's CDR3 is CASSYGTGNTEAFF. The CDR3 bases are TGCGCCAGCAGTTACGGGACAGGGAACACTGAAGCTTTCTTT. The chain links TRBV10-2 to TRBJ1-1; 8 bases are a match to TRBD1. The CDR3 consists of 14 residues. Germline V gives CDR1 WSHSY, CDR2 SAAADI. Trimming at V came to 5 bases and at J to 1 base, leaving 3 bases not matched to a gene.

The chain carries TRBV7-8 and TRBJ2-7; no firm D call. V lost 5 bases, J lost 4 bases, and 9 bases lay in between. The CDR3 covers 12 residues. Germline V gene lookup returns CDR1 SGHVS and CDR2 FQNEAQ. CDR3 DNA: TGTGCCAGCAGCACACAAGGTTACGAGCAGTACTTC. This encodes CASSTQGYEQYF.

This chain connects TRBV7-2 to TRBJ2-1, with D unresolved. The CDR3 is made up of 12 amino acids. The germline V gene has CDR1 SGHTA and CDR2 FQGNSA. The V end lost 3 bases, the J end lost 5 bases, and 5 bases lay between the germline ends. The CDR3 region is CASSFVNNEQFF. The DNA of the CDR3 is TGTGCCAGCAGCTTTGTAAACAATGAGCAGTTCTTC. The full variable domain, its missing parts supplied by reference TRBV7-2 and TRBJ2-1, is GAGVSQSPSNKVTEKGKDVELRCDPISGHTALYWYRQSLGQGLEFLIYFQGNSAPDKSGLPSDRFSAERTGGSVSTLTIQRTQQEDSAVYLCASSFVNNEQFFGPGTRLTVL.

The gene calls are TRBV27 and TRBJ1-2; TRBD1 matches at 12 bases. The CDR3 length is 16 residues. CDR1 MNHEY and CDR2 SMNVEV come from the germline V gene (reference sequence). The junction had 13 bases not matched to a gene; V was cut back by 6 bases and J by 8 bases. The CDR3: CASSSPGTGGSYGYTF. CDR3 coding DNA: TGTGCCAGCAGCAGCCCCGGGACAGGGGGCTCGTACGGCTACACCTTC.

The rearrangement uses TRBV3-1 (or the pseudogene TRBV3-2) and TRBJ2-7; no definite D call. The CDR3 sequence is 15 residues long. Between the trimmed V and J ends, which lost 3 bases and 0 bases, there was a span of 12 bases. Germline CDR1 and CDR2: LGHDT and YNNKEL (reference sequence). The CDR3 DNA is TGTGCCAGCAGCCACGCAGGTTTAAGCTCCTACGAGCAGTACTTC. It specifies CASSHAGLSSYEQYF.

CDR3 sequence: CASSLESGRGEQFF. CDR3 nucleotide sequence: TGTGCCAGCAGCTTAGAATCGGGAAGGGGTGAGCAGTTCTTC. The chain carries TRBV11-2 and TRBJ2-1; D might be TRBD1 or TRBD2, each matching 5 bases. The CDR3 is 14 amino acids. The germline V gene encodes CDR1 SGHAT and CDR2 FQNNGV. V was shortened by 0 bases and J by 9 bases, with 12 bases between the two germline ends.

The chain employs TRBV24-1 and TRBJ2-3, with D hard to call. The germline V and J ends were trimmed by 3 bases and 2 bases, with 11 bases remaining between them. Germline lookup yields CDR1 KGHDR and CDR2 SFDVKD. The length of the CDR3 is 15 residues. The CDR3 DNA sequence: TGTGCCACCAGTGATCCCGGAGAATCCACAGATACGCAGTATTTT. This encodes CATSDPGESTDTQYF.

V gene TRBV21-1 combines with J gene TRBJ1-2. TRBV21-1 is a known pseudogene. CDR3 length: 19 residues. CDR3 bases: TGTGCCAGCAGCAAAGCTGTTTTCCCGCAGCGGAGCCAGACCTTCGGCTACACCTTC. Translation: CASSKAVFPQRSQTFGYTF.

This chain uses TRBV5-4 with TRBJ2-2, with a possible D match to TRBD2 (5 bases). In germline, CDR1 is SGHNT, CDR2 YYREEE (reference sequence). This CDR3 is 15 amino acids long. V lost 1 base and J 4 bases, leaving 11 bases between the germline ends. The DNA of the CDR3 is TGTGCCAGCAGCTTGAGGACTGGGAGCACCGGGGAGCTGTTTTTT. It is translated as CASSLRTGSTGELFF.

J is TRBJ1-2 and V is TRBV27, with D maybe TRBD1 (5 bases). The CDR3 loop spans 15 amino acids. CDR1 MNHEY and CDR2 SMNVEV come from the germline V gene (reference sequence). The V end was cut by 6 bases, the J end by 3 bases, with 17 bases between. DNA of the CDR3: TGTGCCAGCAGGGGGGGGGAAGGGCTGTACTATGGCTACACCTTC. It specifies CASRGGEGLYYGYTF.

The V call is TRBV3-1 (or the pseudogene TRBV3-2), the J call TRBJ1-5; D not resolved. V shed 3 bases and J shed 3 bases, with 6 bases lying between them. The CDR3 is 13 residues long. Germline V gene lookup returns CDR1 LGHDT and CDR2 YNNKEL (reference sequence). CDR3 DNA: TGTGCCAGCAGCCAGGATTACAATCAGCCCCAGCATTTT. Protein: CASSQDYNQPQHF.

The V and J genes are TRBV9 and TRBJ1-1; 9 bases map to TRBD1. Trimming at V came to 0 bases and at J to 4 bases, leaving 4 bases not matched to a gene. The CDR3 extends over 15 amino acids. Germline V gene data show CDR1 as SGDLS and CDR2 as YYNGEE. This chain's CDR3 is CASSVEGQGATEAFF. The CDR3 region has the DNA TGTGCCAGCAGCGTAGAGGGACAGGGAGCCACTGAAGCTTTCTTT. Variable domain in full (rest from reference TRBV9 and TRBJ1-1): DSGVTQTPKHLITATGQRVTLRCSPRSGDLSVYWYQQSLDQGLQFLIQYYNGEERAKGNILERFSAQQFPDLHSELNLSSLELGDSALYFCASSVEGQGATEAFFGQGTRLTVV.

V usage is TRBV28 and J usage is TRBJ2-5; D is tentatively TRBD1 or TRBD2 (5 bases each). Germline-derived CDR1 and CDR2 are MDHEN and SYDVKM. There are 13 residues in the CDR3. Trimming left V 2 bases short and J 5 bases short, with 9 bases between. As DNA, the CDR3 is TGTGCCAGCAGTTTAGCCAGGGAGGAGACCCAGTACTTC. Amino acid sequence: CASSLAREETQYF.

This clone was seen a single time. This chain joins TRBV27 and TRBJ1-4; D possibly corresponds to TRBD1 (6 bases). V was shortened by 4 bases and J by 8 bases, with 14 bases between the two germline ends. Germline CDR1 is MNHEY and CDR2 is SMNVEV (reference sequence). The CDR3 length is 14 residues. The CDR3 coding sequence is TGTGCCAGCAGTTACAGGAGTAGGGGGGAAAAACTGTTTTTT. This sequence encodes CASSYRSRGEKLFF.

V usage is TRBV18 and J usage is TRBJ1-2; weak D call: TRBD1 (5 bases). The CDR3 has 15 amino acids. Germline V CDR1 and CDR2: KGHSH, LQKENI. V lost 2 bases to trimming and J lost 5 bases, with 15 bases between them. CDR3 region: CASSPSGQGWYGYTF. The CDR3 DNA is TGTGCCAGCTCACCATCGGGGCAGGGTTGGTATGGCTACACCTTC.

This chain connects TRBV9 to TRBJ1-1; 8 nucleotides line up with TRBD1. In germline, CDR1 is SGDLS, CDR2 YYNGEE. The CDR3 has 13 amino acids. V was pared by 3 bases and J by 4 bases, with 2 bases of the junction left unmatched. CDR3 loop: CASSADRVTEAFF. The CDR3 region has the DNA TGTGCCAGCAGCGCGGACAGGGTCACTGAAGCTTTCTTT. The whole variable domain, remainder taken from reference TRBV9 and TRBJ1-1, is DSGVTQTPKHLITATGQRVTLRCSPRSGDLSVYWYQQSLDQGLQFLIQYYNGEERAKGNILERFSAQQFPDLHSELNLSSLELGDSALYFCASSADRVTEAFFGQGTRLTVV.

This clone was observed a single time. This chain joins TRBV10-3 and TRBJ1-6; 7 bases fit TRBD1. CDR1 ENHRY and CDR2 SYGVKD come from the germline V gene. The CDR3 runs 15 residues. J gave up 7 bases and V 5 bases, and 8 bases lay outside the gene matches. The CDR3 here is CAISTFSGGNSPLHF. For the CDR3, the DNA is TGTGCCATCAGTACCTTTTCAGGGGGAAATTCACCCCTCCACTTT.

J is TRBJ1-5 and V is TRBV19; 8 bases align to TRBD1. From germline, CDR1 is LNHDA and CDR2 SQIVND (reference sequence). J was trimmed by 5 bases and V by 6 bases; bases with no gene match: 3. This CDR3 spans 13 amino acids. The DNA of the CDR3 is TGTGCCAGTAGCTCACAGGGGGATCAGCCCCAGCATTTT. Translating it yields CASSSQGDQPQHF. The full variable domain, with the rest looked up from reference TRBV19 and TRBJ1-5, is DGGITQSPKYLFRKEGQNVTLSCEQNLNHDAMYWYRQDPGQGLRLIYYSQIVNDFQKGDIAEGYSVSREKKESFPLTVTSAQKNPTAFYLCASSSQGDQPQHFGDGTRLSIL.